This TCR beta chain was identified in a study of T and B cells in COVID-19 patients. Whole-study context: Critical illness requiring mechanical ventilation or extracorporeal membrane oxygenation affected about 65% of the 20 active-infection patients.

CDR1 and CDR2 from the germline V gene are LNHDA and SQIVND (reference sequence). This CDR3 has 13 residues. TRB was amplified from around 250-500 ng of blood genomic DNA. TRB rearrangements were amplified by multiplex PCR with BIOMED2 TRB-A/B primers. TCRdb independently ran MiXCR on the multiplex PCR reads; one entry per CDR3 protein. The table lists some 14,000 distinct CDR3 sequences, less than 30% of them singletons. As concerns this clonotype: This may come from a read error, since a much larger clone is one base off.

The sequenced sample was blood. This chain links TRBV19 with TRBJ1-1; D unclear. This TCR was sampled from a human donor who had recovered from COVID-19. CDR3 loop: CASSIWANTQAFF. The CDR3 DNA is TGTGCCAGTAGTATTTGGGCGAACACTCAAGCTTTCTTT.